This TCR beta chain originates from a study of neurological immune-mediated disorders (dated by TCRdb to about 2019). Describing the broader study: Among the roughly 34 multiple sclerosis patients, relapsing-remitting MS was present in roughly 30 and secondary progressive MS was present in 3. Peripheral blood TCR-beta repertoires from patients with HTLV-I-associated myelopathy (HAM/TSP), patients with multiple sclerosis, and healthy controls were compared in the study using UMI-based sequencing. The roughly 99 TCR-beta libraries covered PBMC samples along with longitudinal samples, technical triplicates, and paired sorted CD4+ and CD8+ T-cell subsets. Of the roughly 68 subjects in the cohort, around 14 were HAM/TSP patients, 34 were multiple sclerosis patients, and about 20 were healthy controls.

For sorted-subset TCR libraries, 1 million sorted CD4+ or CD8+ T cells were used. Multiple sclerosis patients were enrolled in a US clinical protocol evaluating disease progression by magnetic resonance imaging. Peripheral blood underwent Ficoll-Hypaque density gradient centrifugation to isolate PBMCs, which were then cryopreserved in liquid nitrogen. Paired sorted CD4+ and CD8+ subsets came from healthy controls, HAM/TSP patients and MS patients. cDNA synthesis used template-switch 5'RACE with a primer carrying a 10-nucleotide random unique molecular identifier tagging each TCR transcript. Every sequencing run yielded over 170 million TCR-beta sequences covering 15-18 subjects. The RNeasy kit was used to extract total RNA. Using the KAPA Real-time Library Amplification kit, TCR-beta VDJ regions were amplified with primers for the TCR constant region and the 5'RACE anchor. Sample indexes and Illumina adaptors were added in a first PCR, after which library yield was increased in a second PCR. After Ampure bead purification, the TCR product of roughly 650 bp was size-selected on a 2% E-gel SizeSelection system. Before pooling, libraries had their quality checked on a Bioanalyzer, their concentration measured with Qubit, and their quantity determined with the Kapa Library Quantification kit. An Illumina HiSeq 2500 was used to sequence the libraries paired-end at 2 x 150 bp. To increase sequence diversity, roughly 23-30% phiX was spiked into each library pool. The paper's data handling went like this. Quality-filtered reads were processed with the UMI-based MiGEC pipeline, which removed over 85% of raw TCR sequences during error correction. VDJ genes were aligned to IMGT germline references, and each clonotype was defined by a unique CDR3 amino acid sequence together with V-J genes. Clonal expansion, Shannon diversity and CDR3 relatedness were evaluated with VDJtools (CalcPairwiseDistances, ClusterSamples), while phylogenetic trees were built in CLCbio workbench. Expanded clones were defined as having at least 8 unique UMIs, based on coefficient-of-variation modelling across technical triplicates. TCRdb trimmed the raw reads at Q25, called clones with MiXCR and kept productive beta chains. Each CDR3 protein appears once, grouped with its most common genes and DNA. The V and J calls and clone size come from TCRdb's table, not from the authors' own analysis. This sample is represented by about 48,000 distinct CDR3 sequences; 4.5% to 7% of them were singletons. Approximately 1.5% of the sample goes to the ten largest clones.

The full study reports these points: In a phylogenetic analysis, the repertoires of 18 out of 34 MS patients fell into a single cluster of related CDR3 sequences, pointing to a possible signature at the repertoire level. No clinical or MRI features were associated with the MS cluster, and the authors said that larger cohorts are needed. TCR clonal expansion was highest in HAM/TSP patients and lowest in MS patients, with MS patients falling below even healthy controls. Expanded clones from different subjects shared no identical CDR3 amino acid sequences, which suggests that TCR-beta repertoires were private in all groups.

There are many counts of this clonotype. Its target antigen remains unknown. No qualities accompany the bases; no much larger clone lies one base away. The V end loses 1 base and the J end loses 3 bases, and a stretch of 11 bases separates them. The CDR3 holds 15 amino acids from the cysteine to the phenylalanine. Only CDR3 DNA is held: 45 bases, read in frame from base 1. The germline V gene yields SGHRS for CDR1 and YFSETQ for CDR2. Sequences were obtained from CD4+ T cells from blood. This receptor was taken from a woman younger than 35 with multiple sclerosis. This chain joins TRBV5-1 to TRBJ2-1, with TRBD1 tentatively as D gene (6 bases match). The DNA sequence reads TGCGCCAGCAGCTTGCAGGGGCCGGACTACAATGAGCAGTTCTTC. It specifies CASSLQGPDYNEQFF.